This T cell receptor (beta chain) derives from a study of control samples from healthy donors and cancer patients. This clone appeared a single time. Data came from immunoSEQ multiplex PCR; TCRdb stores just in-frame clones and leaves some out. This table has roughly 95,000 clones, 80% to 95% appearing once. Material for sequencing was blood. This clonotype was obtained from a human donor in good health. The donor label of this sample is uncertain.

CDR3 nucleotide sequence: TGTGCCAGCACCCACTCGGGACAGGGACATGGCTACACCTTC. Protein product: CASTHSGQGHGYTF. This sequence joins TRBV6-6 and TRBJ1-2, with 9 positions matching TRBD1. Germline loops: CDR1 MNHNY, CDR2 SVGAGI (reference sequence). V shed 7 bases and J 6 bases; nucleotides not matched to a gene: 9. The CDR3 length is 14 residues.